These T cell receptor beta chains were read from a single sample in a study of blood T cell repertoires in COVID-19. Sequenced by immunoSEQ multiplex PCR; TCRdb stores in-frame clones only, minus some. Here the sample spans about 140,000 clones, 75% to 85% being singletons. The material sequenced was peripheral blood. The receptors were sampled from a man between 50 and 59 years old with acute or convalescent COVID-19. The CDR3 runs from the conserved cysteine through the conserved F or W. D genes are given only for firm matches. Clone size, where shown, is once, few, many, or a class for clones that have expanded.

CDR3: CASSLRSGTEAFF
DNA: TGTGCCAGCAGTTTACGGAGCGGGACTGAAGCTTTCTTT
J: TRBJ1-1
length: 13
size: -
V: TRBV12-3/TRBV12-4
D: -

CDR3: CASSQGAGRINSPLHF
DNA: TGTGCCAGCAGCCAAGGGGCAGGGCGAATCAATTCACCCCTCCACTTT
J: TRBJ1-6
length: 16
size: once
V: TRBV3-1/TRBV3-2
D: -

CDR3: CASSAVQGANYGYTF
DNA: TGTGCCAGCAGTGCGGTACAGGGGGCGAACTATGGCTACACCTTC
J: TRBJ1-2
length: 15
size: -
V: TRBV2
D: TRBD1

CDR3: CASSLSSGGSNEQFF
DNA: TGTGCCAGCAGCTTATCTAGCGGGGGGTCCAATGAGCAGTTCTTC
J: TRBJ2-1
length: 15
size: once
V: TRBV11-3
D: TRBD2

CDR3: CASSSTPPRTGHYGYTF
DNA: TGTGCCAGCAGTTCAACCCCCCCTAGGACAGGCCACTATGGCTACACCTTC
J: TRBJ1-2
length: 17
size: -
V: TRBV27
D: TRBD1

CDR3: CASRTANYGYTF
DNA: TGTGCCAGCCGGACAGCTAACTATGGCTACACCTTC
J: TRBJ1-2
length: 12
size: once
V: TRBV2
D: -

CDR3: CASSIQTVLNEKLFF
DNA: TGTGCCAGCAGCATCCAGACAGTTCTTAATGAAAAACTGTTTTTT
J: TRBJ1-4
length: 15
size: once
V: TRBV13
D: -

CDR3: CATSSGGIYEQYF
DNA: TGTGCCACCAGCAGCGGGGGAATCTACGAGCAGTACTTC
J: TRBJ2-7
length: 13
size: -
V: TRBV15
D: -

CDR3: CASSLDYRQFF
DNA: TGTGCCAGCAGCTTGGACTACAGGCAGTTCTTC
J: TRBJ2-1
length: 11
size: -
V: TRBV7-9
D: -

CDR3: CASGWAGITGELFF
DNA: TGTGCCAGCGGATGGGCGGGGATCACCGGGGAGCTGTTTTTT
J: TRBJ2-2
length: 14
size: -
V: TRBV6-5
D: -

CDR3: CSASYTGTGASGEQETQYF
DNA: TGCAGTGCTAGTTACACCGGGACAGGGGCTAGCGGGGAACAAGAGACCCAGTACTTC
J: TRBJ2-5
length: 19
size: -
V: TRBV20-1
D: -

CDR3: CASSLAQGNAEKLFF
DNA: TGTGCCAGCAGCTTGGCACAGGGAAATGCGGAAAAACTGTTTTTT
J: TRBJ1-4
length: 15
size: once
V: TRBV5-4
D: -

CDR3: CASGLISSSDNQETQYF
DNA: TGTGCTAGTGGTTTGATCTCATCATCGGACAACCAAGAGACCCAGTACTTC
J: TRBJ2-5
length: 17
size: once
V: TRBV12-5
D: -

CDR3: CASSLNTYTDTQYF
DNA: TGTGCCAGCAGCTTGAACACGTACACAGATACGCAGTATTTT
J: TRBJ2-3
length: 14
size: -
V: TRBV5-8
D: -

CDR3: CASSPPGQGRAFF
DNA: TGCGCCAGCAGCCCGCCGGGACAGGGTCGGGCTTTCTTT
J: TRBJ1-1
length: 13
size: -
V: TRBV5-1
D: TRBD1

CDR3: CASSSGPGQGQPQHF
DNA: TGTGCCAGCAGCTCCGGGCCCGGCCAGGGTCAGCCCCAGCATTTT
J: TRBJ1-5
length: 15
size: -
V: TRBV7-6
D: -

CDR3: CASSYDRRNTEAFF
DNA: TGTGCCAGCAGCTATGACAGACGGAACACTGAAGCTTTCTTT
J: TRBJ1-1
length: 14
size: once
V: TRBV7-9
D: -

CDR3: CATSDGQGNEQFF
DNA: TGTGCCACCAGTGACGGACAGGGGAATGAGCAGTTCTTC
J: TRBJ2-1
length: 13
size: -
V: TRBV24-1
D: TRBD1

CDR3: CSVRIQGASEQYF
DNA: TGCAGCGTTAGAATCCAGGGGGCATCGGAGCAGTACTTC
J: TRBJ2-7
length: 13
size: -
V: TRBV29-1
D: TRBD1

CDR3: CASSYPRGAYNSPLHF
DNA: TGTGCCAGCAGTTACCCCAGGGGAGCCTATAATTCACCCCTCCACTTT
J: TRBJ1-6
length: 16
size: -
V: TRBV6-5
D: -

CDR3: CASSGTDRAIQGSGNTIYF
DNA: TGTGCCAGCAGCGGGACGGACAGGGCCATCCAAGGGTCTGGAAACACCATATATTTT
J: TRBJ1-3
length: 19
size: -
V: TRBV7-9
D: TRBD1

CDR3: CASSQRYIGELFF
DNA: TGTGCCAGCAGCCAGAGGTATATCGGGGAGCTGTTTTTT
J: TRBJ2-2
length: 13
size: -
V: TRBV7-2
D: -

CDR3: CASSPGTSGRTDTQYF
DNA: TGTGCCAGCAGCCCGGGGACTAGCGGGAGGACAGATACGCAGTATTTT
J: TRBJ2-3
length: 16
size: -
V: TRBV7-3
D: TRBD2

CDR3: CAWSTDRGPEIATNEKLFF
DNA: TGTGCCTGGAGTACGGACAGGGGGCCCGAAATAGCAACTAATGAAAAACTGTTTTTT
J: TRBJ1-4
length: 19
size: -
V: TRBV30
D: TRBD1

CDR3: CATRGAPRNEQFF
DNA: TGTGCCACCAGGGGCGCCCCACGGAATGAGCAGTTCTTC
J: TRBJ2-1
length: 13
size: -
V: TRBV15
D: -

CDR3: CASIGLRNSPLHF
DNA: TGTGCCAGCATAGGACTCAGAAATTCACCCCTCCACTTT
J: TRBJ1-6
length: 13
size: -
V: TRBV2
D: -

CDR3: CASASSGRWDIQYF
DNA: TGCGCCAGCGCTTCGTCGGGTAGATGGGACATTCAGTACTTC
J: TRBJ2-4
length: 14
size: once
V: TRBV5-1
D: -

CDR3: CASSQTGRGNGYTF
DNA: TGTGCCAGCAGCCAAACGGGCCGAGGGAATGGCTACACCTTC
J: TRBJ1-2
length: 14
size: -
V: TRBV3-1/TRBV3-2
D: -

CDR3: CASSTWKGGTYEQYF
DNA: TGTGCCAGCAGCACTTGGAAAGGGGGTACCTACGAGCAGTACTTC
J: TRBJ2-7
length: 15
size: -
V: TRBV7-6
D: -

CDR3: CASSQAGERTGGQPQHF
DNA: TGCGCCAGCAGCCAAGCGGGTGAGAGGACAGGGGGTCAGCCCCAGCATTTT
J: TRBJ1-5
length: 17
size: -
V: TRBV4-1
D: TRBD1

CDR3: CASSEALGGDSYEQYF
DNA: TGTGCCAGCAGTGAAGCGCTTGGCGGGGACTCCTACGAGCAGTACTTC
J: TRBJ2-7
length: 16
size: -
V: TRBV2
D: -

CDR3: CASSVRENTEAFF
DNA: TGTGCCAGCAGCGTTCGAGAGAACACTGAAGCTTTCTTT
J: TRBJ1-1
length: 13
size: -
V: TRBV11-2
D: -

CDR3: CASRDSRQVTEAFF
DNA: TGTGCCAGCAGAGATTCCAGACAGGTCACTGAAGCTTTCTTT
J: TRBJ1-1
length: 14
size: -
V: TRBV5-4
D: -

CDR3: CASSLRRTGNYNEQFF
DNA: TGTGCCAGCAGTTTACGTCGGACAGGGAACTACAATGAGCAGTTCTTC
J: TRBJ2-1
length: 16
size: -
V: TRBV28
D: TRBD1

CDR3: CASSAGTGNYGYTF
DNA: TGTGCCAGCAGCGCCGGGACAGGGAACTATGGCTACACCTTC
J: TRBJ1-2
length: 14
size: -
V: TRBV11-2
D: TRBD1

CDR3: CATSRDTGFYEQYF
DNA: TGTGCCACCAGCAGAGATACAGGATTCTACGAGCAGTACTTC
J: TRBJ2-7
length: 14
size: -
V: TRBV15
D: -

CDR3: CASREGQGKEAFF
DNA: TGTGCCAGCAGAGAGGGACAGGGGAAAGAAGCTTTCTTT
J: TRBJ1-1
length: 13
size: -
V: TRBV7-9
D: TRBD1

CDR3: CASSLGGGRSYNEQFF
DNA: TGTGCCAGCAGTTTAGGCGGGGGTCGCTCCTACAATGAGCAGTTCTTC
J: TRBJ2-1
length: 16
size: -
V: TRBV27
D: TRBD2

CDR3: CASTPVGTPRETQYF
DNA: TGTGCCAGCACCCCCGTCGGGACACCAAGGGAGACCCAGTACTTC
J: TRBJ2-5
length: 15
size: -
V: TRBV7-9
D: -

CDR3: CASRPGQGYSPLHF
DNA: TGCGCCAGCAGGCCGGGACAGGGGTATTCACCCCTCCACTTT
J: TRBJ1-6
length: 14
size: -
V: TRBV4-1
D: TRBD1

CDR3: CASIFAGLAYEQYF
DNA: TGTGCCAGCATTTTCGCGGGGCTTGCCTACGAGCAGTACTTC
J: TRBJ2-7
length: 14
size: -
V: TRBV27
D: -

CDR3: CAWNRQGHTEAFF
DNA: TGTGCCTGGAACCGCCAGGGCCACACTGAAGCTTTCTTT
J: TRBJ1-1
length: 13
size: -
V: TRBV30
D: -

CDR3: CASSVMSSGNNEQFF
DNA: TGTGCCAGTAGTGTAATGTCTAGCGGGAATAATGAGCAGTTCTTC
J: TRBJ2-1
length: 15
size: -
V: TRBV19
D: TRBD2

CDR3: CASSAQGPDTQYF
DNA: TGCGCCAGCAGTGCTCAGGGCCCAGATACGCAGTATTTT
J: TRBJ2-3
length: 13
size: -
V: TRBV4-1
D: -

CDR3: CASSIWGTGDPNSPLHF
DNA: TGTGCCAGTAGTATTTGGGGGACAGGGGACCCAAATTCACCCCTCCACTTT
J: TRBJ1-6
length: 17
size: -
V: TRBV19
D: TRBD1

CDR3: CASSRGFEQYF
DNA: TGTGCCAGCAGTCGGGGGTTCGAGCAGTACTTC
J: TRBJ2-7
length: 11
size: -
V: TRBV5-6
D: -

CDR3: CASSYDWGRSNTEAFF
DNA: TGTGCCAGCAGTTACGACTGGGGCAGGTCGAACACTGAAGCTTTCTTT
J: TRBJ1-1
length: 16
size: -
V: TRBV6-5
D: -

CDR3: CASSLGDSWTEAFF
DNA: TGTGCCAGCAGCTTGGGGGACAGTTGGACTGAAGCTTTCTTT
J: TRBJ1-1
length: 14
size: -
V: TRBV5-5
D: TRBD1

CDR3: CASSQGSASGLYNEQFF
DNA: TGTGCCAGCAGCCAAGGTTCCGCTAGCGGACTATACAATGAGCAGTTCTTC
J: TRBJ2-1
length: 17
size: once
V: TRBV3-1/TRBV3-2
D: TRBD2

CDR3: CASSERGRSNQPQHF
DNA: TGTGCCAGCAGTGAGCGAGGGAGGAGCAATCAGCCCCAGCATTTT
J: TRBJ1-5
length: 15
size: -
V: TRBV2
D: -

CDR3: CASRGWGWDTEAFF
DNA: TGTGCCAGCAGGGGATGGGGTTGGGACACTGAAGCTTTCTTT
J: TRBJ1-1
length: 14
size: -
V: TRBV19
D: -

CDR3: CASRPGVTEAFF
DNA: TGTGCCAGCAGGCCAGGGGTTACTGAAGCTTTCTTT
J: TRBJ1-1
length: 12
size: -
V: TRBV28
D: -

CDR3: CANGGTNSYEQYF
DNA: TGTGCCAACGGGGGGACTAATTCCTACGAGCAGTACTTC
J: TRBJ2-7
length: 13
size: -
V: TRBV28
D: TRBD2

CDR3: CASRRAGDPYEQYF
DNA: TGTGCCAGCAGAAGAGCAGGGGACCCCTACGAGCAGTACTTC
J: TRBJ2-7
length: 14
size: -
V: TRBV25-1
D: -

CDR3: CASSRQGPDTQYF
DNA: TGTGCCAGCAGCCGACAGGGCCCAGATACGCAGTATTTT
J: TRBJ2-3
length: 13
size: -
V: TRBV14
D: TRBD1